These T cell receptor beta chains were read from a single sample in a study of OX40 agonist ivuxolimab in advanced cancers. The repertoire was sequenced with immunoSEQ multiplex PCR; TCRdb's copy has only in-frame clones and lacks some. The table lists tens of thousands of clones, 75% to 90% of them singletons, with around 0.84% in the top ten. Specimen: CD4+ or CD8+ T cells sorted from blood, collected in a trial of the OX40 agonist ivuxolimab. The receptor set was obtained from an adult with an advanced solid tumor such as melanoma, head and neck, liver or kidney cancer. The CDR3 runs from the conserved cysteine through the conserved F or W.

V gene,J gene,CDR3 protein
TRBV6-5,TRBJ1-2,CASSYSRTGGNYGYTF
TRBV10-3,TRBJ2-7,CVNRSHFANEQYF
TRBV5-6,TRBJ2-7,CASSPEPSGGREQYF
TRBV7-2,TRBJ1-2,CASSSTGLGYTF
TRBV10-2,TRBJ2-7,CASSESIPSEQYF
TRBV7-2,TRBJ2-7,CASSFTGVSYEQYF
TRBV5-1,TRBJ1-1,CASSAPAGQGTTEAFF
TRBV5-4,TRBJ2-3,CASSLARGGNTDTQYF
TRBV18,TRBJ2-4,CASSPPVTAQWDIQYF
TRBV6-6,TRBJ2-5,CASTQGVPETQYF
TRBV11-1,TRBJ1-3,CASSPGTGGFGNTIYF
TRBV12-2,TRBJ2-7,CASRLFAGGARYEQYF
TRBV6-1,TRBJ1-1,CASISILNTEAFF
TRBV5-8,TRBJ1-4,CASSPDRGLYEKLFF
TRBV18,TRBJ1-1,CASSPRDSAEAFF
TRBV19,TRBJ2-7,CASSMDRGYEQYF
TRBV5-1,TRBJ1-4,CASSLTVTNEKLFF
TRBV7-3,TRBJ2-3,CASSPHSGEGTQYF
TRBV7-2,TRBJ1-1,CASTTSQAMNTEAFF
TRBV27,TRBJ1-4,CASSSATNEKLFF
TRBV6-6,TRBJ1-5,CASSYSGQGQPQHF
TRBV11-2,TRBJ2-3,CASSISGVGADTQYF
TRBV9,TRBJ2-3,CASSADHTDTQYF
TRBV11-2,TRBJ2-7,CASKTERFYEQYF
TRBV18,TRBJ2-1,CASSPGQGAYNEQFF
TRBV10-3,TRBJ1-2,CAISERGQGVYGYTF
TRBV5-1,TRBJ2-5,CASSVTGGSMETQYF
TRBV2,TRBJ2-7,CASSLGTSIGYEQYF
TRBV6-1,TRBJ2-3,CASSALTSGVRDTQYF
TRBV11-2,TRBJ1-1,CASSLVGRATEAFF
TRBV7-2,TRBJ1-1,CASSLLQGGGTEAFF
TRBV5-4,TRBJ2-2,CASSLARTGGGELFF
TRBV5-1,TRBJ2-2,CASSPTPTSGGSGELFF
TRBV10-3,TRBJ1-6,CAISETGAGSPLHF
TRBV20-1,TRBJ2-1,CSASAEGEQFF
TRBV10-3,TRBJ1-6,CAISESAQAPPYNSPLHF
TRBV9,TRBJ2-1,CASSVALPSGGAGEQFF
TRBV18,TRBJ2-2,CASSPSGGADTGELFF
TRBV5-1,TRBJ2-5,CASSLGGGPFQETQYF
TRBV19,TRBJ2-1,CASSINYNEQFF
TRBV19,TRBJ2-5,CASSMGGYQETQYF
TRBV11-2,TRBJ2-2,CASSPQQERDAGELFF
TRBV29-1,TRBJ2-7,CSARTGGEQYF
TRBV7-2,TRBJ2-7,CASSFYGGPYEQYF
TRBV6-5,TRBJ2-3,CASTTSGVSTDTQYF